Shown below are 20 T cell receptor beta chains from a single sample sequenced in a study of T-cell memory formation after mild COVID-19. TCRdb re-analysed the 5' RACE reads in MiXCR, keeping a single row per CDR3 protein. The data hold a few hundred thousand distinct CDR3 sequences, with more than 8% observed a single time. Sequencing input: PBMCs or a T cell subset sorted from them (not recorded which). These receptors were taken from a man aged 18-30 years who had mild COVID-19 (a few samples of this study predate the infection). Cell type and time point are not known.

The chain joins TRBV29-1 to TRBJ2-3; possibly TRBD2 for D (5 bases). The CDR3 loop spans 15 amino acids. Germline V CDR1 and CDR2: SQVTM, ANQGSEA. The V and J ends lost 7 bases and 1 base respectively, with 18 bases between them. CDR3: CSASPLGVGTDTQYF. CDR3 coding DNA: TGCAGCGCTTCACCTCTCGGGGTAGGCACAGATACGCAGTATTTT.

This clonotype has just a few counts. The chain combines TRBV9 with TRBJ2-3; 12 bases fit TRBD2. V shed 3 bases and J 5 bases; nucleotides not matched to a gene: 7. Germline-derived CDR1 and CDR2 are SGDLS and YYNGEE. The CDR3 has 16 residues. The CDR3 bases are TGTGCCAGCAGCGCCGTACTAGCGGGGGGTGGAGATACGCAGTATTTT. It encodes CASSAVLAGGGDTQYF.

This sequence joins TRBV12-3 or TRBV12-4 and TRBJ2-3; D unresolved. The V gene lost 8 bases and the J gene lost 0 bases, with 12 bases spanning the gap. The CDR3 is 14 amino acids. The CDR3 sequence is CASRLSTSTDTQYF. Here the CDR3 DNA reads TGTGCCAGCCGGCTGAGCACAAGCACAGATACGCAGTATTTT.

At least ten counts were recorded for this clonotype. This sequence joins TRBV6-6 and TRBJ2-3; tentatively, D is TRBD1 or TRBD2 (5 bases each). There are 16 residues in the CDR3. Trimming pared 4 bases from V and 6 bases from J, leaving 20 bases between. Germline V lookup: CDR1 MNHNY, CDR2 SVGAGI (reference sequence). CDR3 nucleotides: TGTGCCAGCAGTTTTCCGGGGCCGCGCGCCCCCGATACGCAGTATTTT. This sequence encodes CASSFPGPRAPDTQYF.

The chain links TRBV28 to TRBJ2-7; TRBD1 matches at 8 bases. The CDR3 is 13 amino acids. Germline V lookup: CDR1 MDHEN, CDR2 SYDVKM. V shed 6 bases, J shed 2 bases, and the junction held 3 bases outside the gene matches. CDR3 DNA: TGTGCCAGCAGGGGACAGGCGACCTACGAGCAGTACGTC. Its translation: CASRGQATYEQYV.

This sequence joins TRBV6-5 and TRBJ1-4; D unresolved. Trimming stripped 0 bases from V and 4 bases from J, with 18 bases between. Germline CDR1 MNHEY, CDR2 SVGAGI. This CDR3 comprises 18 residues. The CDR3 here is CASSYSSWGYGVNEKLFF. The CDR3 DNA reads TGTGCCAGCAGTTACTCGAGTTGGGGTTATGGGGTTAATGAAAAACTGTTTTTT.

This clonotype has a count of ten or more. CDR3 sequence: CASSPMYSGANVLTF. Here the CDR3 DNA reads TGTGCCAGCAGCCCTATGTACTCTGGGGCCAACGTCCTGACTTTC. The J gene is TRBJ2-6, the V gene TRBV7-9, with D unclear. Trimming shortened V by 5 bases and J by 0 bases, and 8 bases separated the two germline ends. This CDR3 is 15 amino acids long. Germline values: CDR1 SEHNR, CDR2 FQNEAQ (reference sequence).

This clonotype has more than one count but fewer than ten. The rearrangement uses TRBV6-5 and TRBJ2-1; 8 nucleotides line up with TRBD1. Trimming took 2 bases from V and 10 from J; bases not matched to a gene: 7. Germline assignment: CDR1 MNHEY and CDR2 SVGAGI. The CDR3 extends over 14 amino acids. The CDR3 spells CASSYTTTGDEQFF. The DNA for the CDR3 is TGTGCCAGCAGTTACACCACGACAGGGGACGAGCAGTTCTTC.

J is TRBJ2-1 and V is TRBV6-6; 12 bases agree with TRBD1. V gave up 6 bases and J gave up 8 bases; unmatched junction bases: 8. Germline-derived CDR1 and CDR2 are MNHNY and SVGAGI (reference sequence). This CDR3 comprises 15 residues. In DNA form, the CDR3 reads TGTGCCAGCAGGCTCCGGGACAGGGGGCATCATGAGCAGTTCTTC. This sequence encodes CASRLRDRGHHEQFF.

This clonotype was detected ten times or more. The gene calls are TRBV7-9 and TRBJ2-2; D gene unclear. This CDR3 contains 15 residues. The V end was cut by 1 base, the J end by 2 bases, with 8 bases between. Germline CDR1 SEHNR, CDR2 FQNEAQ (reference sequence). The CDR3 DNA reads TGTGCCAGCAGCTTAGTGAACGGTAACACCGGGGAGCTGTTTTTT. It specifies CASSLVNGNTGELFF.

V and J are TRBV20-1 and TRBJ2-5; D gene ambiguous. The CDR3 runs to 14 residues. Germline V CDR1 and CDR2: DFQATT, SNEGSKA (reference sequence). Trimming shortened V by 3 bases and J by 2 bases, and 13 bases separated the two germline ends. The CDR3 reads CSASVMPRQETQYF. The CDR3, as DNA: TGCAGTGCTAGCGTCATGCCCAGGCAAGAGACCCAGTACTTC.

This rearrangement joins TRBV18 to TRBJ1-2; D might be TRBD1 (5 bases). Germline-derived CDR1 and CDR2 are KGHSH and LQKENI. The CDR3 is 14 amino acids. V shed 2 bases and J shed 4 bases, with 11 bases lying between them. Here the CDR3 DNA reads TGTGCCAGCTCACCATCTGGGGCCACCTATGGCTACACCTTC. It specifies CASSPSGATYGYTF.

The chain combines TRBV18 with TRBJ2-7; 10 bases line up with TRBD1. This CDR3 comprises 16 residues. CDR1 is KGHSH and CDR2 is LQKENI in the germline V gene. Germline trimming cut 1 base from V and 6 bases from J; bases unmatched to any gene: 9. The CDR3 is CASSPLSGTGEIEQYF. The CDR3 coding sequence is TGTGCCAGCTCACCACTTTCCGGGACAGGGGAAATCGAGCAGTACTTC. Based on the CDR3 plus reference TRBV18 and TRBJ2-7, the full variable domain is NAGVMQNPRHLVRRRGQEARLRCSPMKGHSHVYWYRQLPEEGLKFMVYLQKENIIDESGMPKERFSAEFPKEGPSILRIQQVVRGDSAAYFCASSPLSGTGEIEQYFGPGTRLTVT.

The chain recombines TRBV12-3 or TRBV12-4 with TRBJ1-2; the D is unclear. Trimming pared 7 bases from V and 3 bases from J, leaving 12 bases between. This CDR3 is 13 amino acids long. The CDR3 is CASTARDDYGYTF. The CDR3 coding sequence is TGTGCCAGCACTGCCAGAGACGACTATGGCTACACCTTC.

The V gene is TRBV12-3 or TRBV12-4, the J gene TRBJ1-4; no reliable D call. The CDR3 contains 14 residues. Between the trimmed V and J ends, which lost 6 bases and 5 bases, there was a span of 13 bases. The CDR3 protein is CASSTLARNEKLFF. The CDR3 DNA reads as TGTGCCAGCAGCACGCTTGCCCGGAATGAAAAACTGTTTTTT.

This clonotype was recorded a few times. This chain links TRBV11-1 with TRBJ2-5; no clear D. Trimming shortened V by 7 bases and J by 2 bases, and 14 bases separated the two germline ends. The germline gives CDR1 SGHAT, CDR2 FQDESV (reference sequence). There are 14 residues in the CDR3. This CDR3 reads CASKYEVSQETQYF. CDR3 DNA: TGTGCCAGCAAATACGAAGTCTCACAAGAGACCCAGTACTTC. Full variable domain (missing parts from reference TRBV11-1 and TRBJ2-5): EAEVAQSPRYKITEKSQAVAFWCDPISGHATLYWYRQILGQGPELLVQFQDESVVDDSQLPKDRFSAERLKGVDSTLKIQPAELGDSAMYLCASKYEVSQETQYFGPGTRLLVL.

This clonotype was detected a few times. The V call is TRBV5-1, the J call TRBJ2-1; D could derive from TRBD1 or TRBD2 (6 bases each). Per the germline V gene, CDR1 is SGHRS and CDR2 is YFSETQ. This CDR3 has 17 residues. Trimming left V 2 bases short and J 1 base short, with 16 bases between. CDR3 in amino acids: CASSLSGAGGSYNEQFF. The CDR3 nucleotides are TGCGCCAGCAGCTTATCGGGGGCGGGCGGGTCCTACAATGAGCAGTTCTTC. Full variable domain (missing parts from reference TRBV5-1 and TRBJ2-1): KAGVTQTPRYLIKTRGQQVTLSCSPISGHRSVSWYQQTPGQGLQFLFEYFSETQRNKGNFPGRFSGRQFSNSRSEMNVSTLELGDSALYLCASSLSGAGGSYNEQFFGPGTRLTVL.

This clonotype came up many times. The genes are TRBV30 and TRBJ2-7; TRBD1 agrees at 7 bases. The CDR3 is 17 residues long. The trim removed 3 bases at V and 0 bases at J, leaving 14 bases unmatched. CDR1 and CDR2 from the germline V gene are GTSNPN and SVGIG (reference sequence). In nucleotides, the CDR3 is TGTGCCTGGAGACCTCCCGCCGGGACAGCGAACTCCTACGAGCAGTACTTC. Its protein product is CAWRPPAGTANSYEQYF.

J is TRBJ1-1 and V is TRBV27, with unresolved D. The CDR3 extends over 14 amino acids. Trimming took 4 bases from V and 4 from J, leaving 13 bases between them. Germline V gene lookup returns CDR1 MNHEY and CDR2 SMNVEV (reference sequence). Here the CDR3 reads CASSSALLSTEAFF. The CDR3 region has the DNA TGTGCCAGCAGTTCCGCTCTGCTTTCCACTGAAGCTTTCTTT.

The chain couples TRBV6-6 to TRBJ2-5; 8 bases are shared with TRBD2. Germline CDR1 reads MNHNY; CDR2 reads SVGAGI (reference sequence). Trimming at V came to 7 bases and at J to 1 base, leaving 17 bases not matched to a gene. The CDR3 length is 18 residues. CDR3 protein: CASKLRLDERGFQETQYF. The CDR3, as DNA: TGTGCCAGCAAACTTAGGCTGGATGAGCGGGGGTTCCAAGAGACCCAGTACTTC.